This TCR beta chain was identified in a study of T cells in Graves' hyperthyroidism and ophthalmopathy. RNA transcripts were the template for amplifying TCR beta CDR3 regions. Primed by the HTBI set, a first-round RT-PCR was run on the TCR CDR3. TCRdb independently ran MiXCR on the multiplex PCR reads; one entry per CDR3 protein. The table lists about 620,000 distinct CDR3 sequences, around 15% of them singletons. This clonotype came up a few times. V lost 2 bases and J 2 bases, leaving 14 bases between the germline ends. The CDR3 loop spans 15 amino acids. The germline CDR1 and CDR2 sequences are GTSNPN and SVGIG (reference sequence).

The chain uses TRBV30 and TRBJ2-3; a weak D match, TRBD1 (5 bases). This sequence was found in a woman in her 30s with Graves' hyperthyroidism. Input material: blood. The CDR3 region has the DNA TGTGCCTGGAGTCGACAGTACCTTTCCACAGATACGCAGTATTTT. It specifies CAWSRQYLSTDTQYF.